This record looks at one T cell receptor (beta chain) sequence and its context. These data belong to a study of post-analysis software for immune sequencing data. Every TCR beta cDNA library bore unique molecular identifiers. Using its own MiXCR run on the PCR reads, TCRdb lists one record per CDR3 protein. The sample holds 380,000 or so distinct CDR3 sequences, around 37% seen once. Sequencing was performed on blood. The sequence derives from a girl under 18 with multiple sclerosis.

The DNA for the CDR3 is TGTGCCACCAGCAGCTCCGCCCGGGACAGGGGCTTCTGGGAGCAGTACTTC. This translates into CATSSSARDRGFWEQYF. The chain carries TRBV15 and TRBJ2-7, with 10 bases fitting TRBD1. V was pared by 3 bases and J by 7 bases, with 15 bases of the junction left unmatched. This CDR3 spans 17 amino acids. Germline lookup yields CDR1 LNHNV and CDR2 YYDKDF (reference sequence). Full variable domain (outside the CDR3, taken from reference TRBV15 and TRBJ2-7): DAMVIQNPRYQVTQFGKPVTLSCSQTLNHNVMYWYQQKSSQAPKLLFHYYDKDFNNEADTPDNFQSRRPNTSFCFLDIRSPGLGDTAMYLCATSSSARDRGFWEQYFGPGTRLTVT.